One sample yielded the 9 T cell receptor beta chains listed below, sequenced in a study of tumor and adjacent non-tumor tissue in lung cancer. The library came from three nested PCR rounds adapted from ARM-PCR protocols. TCRdb redid the calling of the multiplex PCR reads with MiXCR, one entry per CDR3 protein. The sample shows 40,000 to 60,000 distinct CDR3 sequences, around 59% of them seen only once. The template was RNA from unsorted bulk tissue. More than 3 cm separated this lung sample from the edge of the tumor. The sequenced sample was distant non-tumor lung tissue. The receptors derive from a woman in her 70s with non-small cell lung cancer.

This clonotype was recorded at least ten times. The rearrangement joins TRBV30 to TRBJ2-1; D gene unclear. Germline V lookup: CDR1 GTSNPN, CDR2 SVGIG (reference sequence). V gave up 7 bases and J gave up 5 bases, with 12 bases separating them. There are 12 residues in the CDR3. Written as DNA, the CDR3 is TGTGCCTTGGAACTAAGGGACAATGAGCAGTTCTTC. This gives the protein CALELRDNEQFF.

On this clonotype: At one end the junction does not follow the germline gene, possibly because of a read error. The chain couples TRBV29-1 to TRBJ2-2; perhaps TRBD2 as D (6 bases). In germline, CDR1 is SQVTM, CDR2 ANQGSEA. This CDR3 comprises 17 residues. The DNA for the CDR3 is TGCAGCGTCCAAGGTGGGGGGAGCTGGACGAACGCCGGGGAGCTGTTTTTT. Its protein product is CSVQGGGSWTNAGELFF.

This clonotype showed up many times. The chain joins TRBV7-9 to TRBJ1-2; no definite D call. Germline V gives CDR1 SEHNR, CDR2 FQNEAQ (reference sequence). This CDR3 comprises 15 residues. V shed 5 bases and J shed 4 bases, with 17 bases lying between them. In DNA form, the CDR3 reads TGTGCCAGCAGCCGGAAGAACCCGACTATCTATGGCTACACCTTC. Its protein is CASSRKNPTIYGYTF.

Notes on this clonotype: A read error may explain this, as a much larger clone is one base away. The chain employs TRBV28 and TRBJ1-2; 10 bases map to TRBD1. With 3 bases clipped from V and 3 bases from J, the junction kept 4 bases outside the gene matches. This CDR3 is built from 15 residues. Germline V gene lookup returns CDR1 MDHEN and CDR2 SYDVKM. CDR3 nucleotide sequence: TGTGCCAGCAGTTTGACAGGGGGCTTACACTATGGCTACACCTTC. It is translated as CASSLTGGLHYGYTF.

The CDR3 DNA reads as TGCAGTGCTCTGGAGGTAGCGGGGTATACGCAGTATTTT. Translation: CSALEVAGYTQYF. The rearrangement links TRBV20-1 to TRBJ2-3; 8 positions agree with TRBD2. After removal of 5 bases from V and 7 bases from J, the junction contained 8 bases not matched to a gene. CDR1 is DFQATT, CDR2 SNEGSKA, per germline (reference sequence). This CDR3 has 13 residues.

The CDR3 DNA reads as TGTGTCATCAGTGAATGGGGAACGAACACTGAAGCTTTCTTT. As protein: CVISEWGTNTEAFF. The chain recombines TRBV6-1 with TRBJ1-1; D ambiguous. This CDR3 is built from 14 residues. Germline CDR1 is MNHNS and CDR2 is SASEGT.

Points on this clonotype: A read error is possible here, since a much larger clone lies one base away. The rearrangement links TRBV28 to TRBJ2-7; 11 bases align to TRBD1. J lost 8 bases, V lost 6 bases, and 9 bases had no gene match. Germline values: CDR1 MDHEN, CDR2 SYDVKM. The CDR3 totals 14 residues. The CDR3 loop reads CASRRTGGGYKQYF. The CDR3 region has the DNA TGTGCCAGCAGGCGGACAGGGGGCGGTTACAAGCAGTACTTC.

This clonotype came up a few times. The chain carries TRBV20-1 and TRBJ2-7, with 7 bases lining up with TRBD2. Germline CDR1 is DFQATT and CDR2 is SNEGSKA (reference sequence). The CDR3 runs to 12 residues. The CDR3 nucleotides read TGCATCCCGGGGGGAGGGCCTCGCGAGCAGTACTTC. Amino acids: CIPGGGPREQYF.

This clonotype appeared many times. V and J are TRBV28 and TRBJ2-2; possible D gene TRBD2, 5 bases. Trimming stripped 5 bases from V and 3 bases from J, with 16 bases between. The CDR3 has 16 residues. Germline lookup yields CDR1 MDHEN and CDR2 SYDVKM. Here the CDR3 reads CASSTRDGQDTGELFF. The CDR3, as DNA: TGTGCCAGCAGTACCCGGGATGGGCAAGACACCGGGGAGCTGTTTTTT.